These 21 T cell receptor beta chains came from one sample sequenced in a study of T cells after posttransplantation cyclophosphamide. Assay used: immunoSEQ multiplex PCR; TCRdb lists only in-frame clones, some missing. The sample shows several thousand clones, 83% of them seen only once. Treatment was busulfan-fludarabine conditioning, a marrow graft, and cyclophosphamide on days +3 and +4. Sequences were derived from CD4+ T cells sorted from blood, sampled around 250 days after a stem cell transplant with posttransplant cyclophosphamide. The source is a young adult male patient who received an allogeneic stem cell transplant from a related donor, was CMV-positive, and had no GVHD. The graft donor may have given rise to some T cells.

CDR3 in amino acids: CASSYLRTANTGELFF. DNA for the CDR3: TGTGCCAGCAGTTATTTGAGAACCGCGAACACCGGGGAGCTGTTTTTT. The rearrangement uses TRBV28 and TRBJ2-2; D unresolved. The CDR3 sequence is 16 residues long. Trimming shortened V by 4 bases and J by 0 bases, and 12 bases separated the two germline ends. The germline gives CDR1 MDHEN, CDR2 SYDVKM.

This clone was seen only a few times. V gene TRBV15 combines with J gene TRBJ2-1; D is ambiguous. V lost 3 bases and J 7 bases, leaving 13 bases between the germline ends. Germline-derived CDR1 and CDR2 are LNHNV and YYDKDF (reference sequence). This CDR3 has 14 amino acids. The CDR3: CATSRGSAVNEQFF. CDR3 sequence (DNA): TGTGCCACCAGCAGGGGCAGTGCCGTAAATGAGCAGTTCTTC.

The gene calls are TRBV19 and TRBJ2-5, with D hard to call. The V and J ends lost 4 bases and 2 bases respectively, with 11 bases between them. The CDR3 contains 14 residues. Germline assignment: CDR1 LNHDA and CDR2 SQIVND (reference sequence). The CDR3 is CASSRVQTQETQYF. CDR3 DNA sequence: TGTGCCAGTAGTAGGGTCCAGACACAAGAGACCCAGTACTTC.

This chain connects TRBV27 to TRBJ2-3; TRBD2 matches 14 bases. CDR3 length: 17 residues. CDR1 is MNHEY, CDR2 SMNVEV, per germline (reference sequence). Trimming at V came to 3 bases and at J to 4 bases, leaving 6 bases not matched to a gene. This CDR3 is CASSFLTSGRAPDTQYF. In nucleotides, the CDR3 is TGTGCCAGCAGTTTCCTGACTAGCGGGAGGGCCCCAGATACGCAGTATTTT.

This clone occurred a few times. The chain carries TRBV4-2 and TRBJ1-3, with D possibly being TRBD1 (5 bases). Germline assignment: CDR1 LGHNA and CDR2 YNFKEQ. The CDR3 extends over 15 amino acids. V gave up 5 bases and J gave up 2 bases, with 13 bases separating them. The CDR3 DNA follows: TGTGCCAGCAGCAAATCCAAGGGGCCTGGAAACACCATATATTTT. Translated: CASSKSKGPGNTIYF.

The count of this clone is one. V and J are TRBV5-8 and TRBJ2-3; 12 bases are a match to TRBD2. The V and J ends lost 3 bases and 5 bases, in that order; junction bases with no gene match: 7. CDR3 length: 16 residues. CDR1 and CDR2 (germline): SGHTS, YDEGEE. The CDR3 protein is CASSSPTSGRGDTQYF. The DNA of the CDR3 is TGTGCCAGCAGCTCCCCGACTAGCGGGAGAGGAGATACGCAGTATTTT.

This clone was detected once. The DNA for the CDR3 is TGTGCCAGCTCACCACCCCTAGGCGGGAACAATGAGCAGTTCTTC. The encoded protein is CASSPPLGGNNEQFF. The chain couples TRBV18 to TRBJ2-1, with a tentative D call TRBD2 (6 bases). Trimming cost V 0 bases and J 5 bases, with 11 bases left between them. This CDR3 region has 15 residues. Germline V CDR1 and CDR2: KGHSH, LQKENI.

The chain combines TRBV9 with TRBJ1-6; 10 bases align to TRBD1. Germline CDR1 reads SGDLS; CDR2 reads YYNGEE. V trimming: 0 bases; J trimming: 9 bases; junction bases outside the gene matches: 3. CDR3 length: 15 residues. CDR3 nucleotide sequence: TGTGCCAGCAGCGTAGGGACAGGGGGAAGTTCACCCCTCCACTTT. This encodes CASSVGTGGSSPLHF.

The genes are TRBV5-1 and TRBJ1-2, with D perhaps TRBD1 (5 bases). V was clipped by 2 bases and J by 4 bases, with 9 bases between them. The CDR3 spans 13 residues. In germline, CDR1 is SGHRS, CDR2 YFSETQ. The CDR3 region is CASSFGTTYGYTF. Written as DNA, the CDR3 is TGCGCCAGCAGCTTCGGGACTACCTATGGCTACACCTTC. The full variable domain, completed using reference TRBV5-1 and TRBJ1-2, is KAGVTQTPRYLIKTRGQQVTLSCSPISGHRSVSWYQQTPGQGLQFLFEYFSETQRNKGNFPGRFSGRQFSNSRSEMNVSTLELGDSALYLCASSFGTTYGYTFGSGTRLTVV.

The chain recombines TRBV6-6 with TRBJ2-2; possible D gene TRBD1, 6 bases. V shed 8 bases and J shed 0 bases, with 10 bases lying between them. The CDR3 sequence is 14 residues long. The V gene's germline CDR1 is MNHNY and CDR2 SVGAGI (reference sequence). The CDR3 DNA follows: TGTGCCAGCGTGAAGGGGGCGAACACCGGGGAGCTGTTTTTT. Amino acid sequence: CASVKGANTGELFF.

CDR3 in amino acids: CASRARNYGYTF. The CDR3 DNA is TGTGCCAGCAGGGCCCGAAACTATGGCTACACCTTC. The V gene is TRBV2, the J gene TRBJ1-2, with D unresolved. Germline-derived CDR1 and CDR2 are SNHLY and FYNNEI. V was shortened by 6 bases and J by 2 bases, with 7 bases between the two germline ends. The CDR3 length is 12 residues.

This clone was observed once. The chain carries TRBV19 and TRBJ2-7, with TRBD2 matching 7 bases. The CDR3 runs to 13 residues. V shed 5 bases and J 2 bases; nucleotides not matched to a gene: 3. The germline V gene has CDR1 LNHDA and CDR2 SQIVND (reference sequence). Here the CDR3 reads CASSARGAYEQYF. CDR3 DNA: TGTGCCAGTAGTGCCCGGGGGGCCTACGAGCAGTACTTC.

The chain couples TRBV18 to TRBJ1-6; D gene ambiguous. Trimming took off 2 bases at V and 7 bases at J, with 9 bases between the two ends. The CDR3 length is 14 residues. From germline, CDR1 is KGHSH and CDR2 LQKENI. CDR3 loop: CASSPATGNSPLHF. The CDR3 DNA sequence: TGTGCCAGCTCACCAGCGACGGGAAATTCACCCCTCCACTTT. Supplemented by reference TRBV18 and TRBJ1-6, the full variable domain reads NAGVMQNPRHLVRRRGQEARLRCSPMKGHSHVYWYRQLPEEGLKFMVYLQKENIIDESGMPKERFSAEFPKEGPSILRIQQVVRGDSAAYFCASSPATGNSPLHFGNGTRLTVT.

The chain is built from TRBV5-4 and TRBJ2-1, with TRBD2 matching 8 bases. The CDR3 has 17 amino acids. The V segment lost 5 bases and the J segment 3 bases; nucleotides outside the gene matches: 13. Germline-derived CDR1 and CDR2 are SGHNT and YYREEE (reference sequence). The CDR3 loop reads CASSGGGSGSIYNEQFF. In DNA form, the CDR3 reads TGTGCCAGCAGTGGGGGCGGGAGCGGGAGTATCTACAATGAGCAGTTCTTC.

This sequence joins TRBV28 and TRBJ2-3; the match to TRBD2 covers 8 bases. This CDR3 is 14 amino acids long. Losses at the gene ends were 10 bases for V and 3 bases for J; bases not matched to a gene: 9. The germline V gene encodes CDR1 MDHEN and CDR2 SYDVKM. CDR3 bases: TGTGCCACCGAGCGGGAGAGTCTAACAGATACGCAGTATTTT. It encodes CATERESLTDTQYF. The variable domain in full, with the rest retrieved from reference TRBV28 and TRBJ2-3, is DVKVTQSSRYLVKRTGEKVFLECVQDMDHENMFWYRQDPGLGLRLIYFSYDVKMKEKGDIPEGYSVSREKKERFSLILESASTNQTSMYLCATERESLTDTQYFGPGTRLTVL.

This chain uses TRBV19 with TRBJ1-5; D may be TRBD1 (5 bases). The CDR3 is 12 amino acids. Trimming removed 1 base from V and 9 bases from J, with 7 bases in between. The germline V gene encodes CDR1 LNHDA and CDR2 SQIVND (reference sequence). The DNA of the CDR3 is TGTGCCAGTAGTATAGTCCAGGGGCCCCAGCATTTT. It specifies CASSIVQGPQHF. Full variable domain (outside the CDR3, taken from reference TRBV19 and TRBJ1-5): DGGITQSPKYLFRKEGQNVTLSCEQNLNHDAMYWYRQDPGQGLRLIYYSQIVNDFQKGDIAEGYSVSREKKESFPLTVTSAQKNPTAFYLCASSIVQGPQHFGDGTRLSIL.

The V gene is TRBV30, the J gene TRBJ2-1; TRBD2 matches 9 bases. Germline CDR1 and CDR2: GTSNPN and SVGIG (reference sequence). The V and J ends lost 4 bases and 14 bases, in that order; junction bases with no gene match: 12. The CDR3 has 13 amino acids. In DNA form, the CDR3 reads TGTGCCTGGAATCGCGATAGCGGGAGTGGGAAGTTCTTC. Translation gives CAWNRDSGSGKFF.

The chain combines TRBV5-5 with TRBJ2-3; 8 bases match TRBD1. Germline-derived CDR1 and CDR2 are SGHKS and YYEKEE (reference sequence). The CDR3 runs to 15 residues. The trim removed 6 bases at V and 0 bases at J, leaving 6 bases unmatched. CDR3 bases: TGTGCCAGCACCACCGACAGGGGAAGCACAGATACGCAGTATTTT. It translates to CASTTDRGSTDTQYF.

CDR3 sequence (DNA): TGTGCCAGCAGTTTACAGGGGCGCAGGGAGACCCAGTACTTC. Amino acids: CASSLQGRRETQYF. This chain connects TRBV27 to TRBJ2-5; tentatively, D is TRBD1 (6 bases). Trimming stripped 2 bases from V and 5 bases from J, with 12 bases between. The CDR3 is made up of 14 amino acids. Germline loops: CDR1 MNHEY, CDR2 SMNVEV (reference sequence).

The rearrangement joins TRBV18 to TRBJ2-3; 8 bases fit TRBD1. Germline V gene lookup returns CDR1 KGHSH and CDR2 LQKENI. Losses at the gene ends were 3 bases for V and 0 bases for J; bases not matched to a gene: 11. CDR3 length: 18 residues. CDR3 nucleotides: TGTGCCAGCTCACCCTCCCCCAGGGGGCTGTCTAGCACAGATACGCAGTATTTT. Translating gives CASSPSPRGLSSTDTQYF.

The chain combines TRBV7-3 with TRBJ2-1; TRBD2 aligns across 8 bases. V lost 2 bases to trimming and J lost 9 bases; unmatched junction nucleotides: 9. The germline CDR1 and CDR2 sequences are SGHTA and FQGTGA. The CDR3 is made up of 15 amino acids. As DNA, the CDR3 is TGTGCCAGCAGCTTACAAGCGGGAGCCCAATTTGAGCAGTTCTTC. As protein: CASSLQAGAQFEQFF.